Following are 3 T cell receptor beta chains from one sample sequenced in a study of molecular identifiers for immune sequencing clone quantification. One entry per CDR3 protein, called by TCRdb with MiXCR from the PCR reads. The sample contains approximately 590,000 distinct CDR3 sequences, roughly 23% of which appear only once. What was sequenced was naive CD8+ T cells from blood, with Jurkat cell RNA spiked in. As for subset: FACS-sorted CD8+CD4-CCR7+CD45RA+ naive T cells. The receptors stem from a human donor in good health. Some libraries in this study had Jurkat cell RNA spiked in.

The chain recombines TRBV30 with TRBJ2-7; the D is unclear. This CDR3 has 16 amino acids. V lost 0 bases and J lost 4, with 19 bases in between. Germline CDR1 reads GTSNPN; CDR2 reads SVGIG (reference sequence). CDR3 sequence: CAWSVFNSRRPYEQYF. The CDR3 DNA reads TGTGCCTGGAGTGTTTTTAACAGCCGCCGTCCTTACGAGCAGTACTTC.

As for this clonotype: A much larger clone differs from this one at a single base, so this may be a read error. This chain joins TRBV7-9 and TRBJ2-5; D unresolved. The CDR3 is 14 residues long. Germline values: CDR1 SEHNR, CDR2 FQNEAQ (reference sequence). Between the trimmed V and J ends, which lost 2 bases and 7 bases, there was a span of 14 bases. CDR3 DNA: TGTGCCAGCAGCTTACTAGGGCCCAGAGCGACCCAGTACTTC. It yields the protein CASSLLGPRATQYF.

This clonotype was counted many times. The chain is built from TRBV13 and TRBJ2-7; D gene unclear. CDR3 size: 14 residues. Germline assignment: CDR1 PRHDT and CDR2 FYEKMQ (reference sequence). V was pared by 4 bases and J by 2 bases, with 12 bases between. The CDR3 DNA reads TGTGCCAGCAGCTACCGGGCCGGAGCCTACGAGCAGTACTTC. It encodes CASSYRAGAYEQYF. Drawing the rest from reference TRBV13 and TRBJ2-7, the complete variable domain is AAGVIQSPRHLIKEKRETATLKCYPIPRHDTVYWYQQGPGQDPQFLISFYEKMQSDKGSIPDRFSAQQFSDYHSELNMSSLELGDSALYFCASSYRAGAYEQYFGPGTRLTVT.